The source of this TCR beta chain is a study of beta chain features in type 1 diabetes. The CDR3 has 13 residues. The V gene lost 0 bases and the J gene lost 7 bases, with 10 bases spanning the gap. CDR1 and CDR2 (germline): SGHVS, FQNEAQ. Study-level points and caveats: Resolution of whether HLA type affects TCRB rearrangement was not achieved here. Insertion counts at VDJ junctions were lower in type 1 diabetes patients, who also showed more deletions there. All four CD4+ subsets from Type 1 diabetes patients carried moderately but significantly shorter TCRB CDR3s.

The isolated RNA, all of it, was reverse transcribed, so expressed TCRB transcripts were what got sequenced. Mean read depth for naive, central memory and regulatory T cell samples was 3 million to 4.5 million reads. Some clones are missing from TCRdb's copy, which holds only in-frame ones; the method was immunoSEQ multiplex PCR. The sample shows around 310,000 clones, roughly 14% of them seen only once. This clone was seen only a few times. Its antigen is undetermined. Sequenced material: naive CD4+ T cells from blood. The TCR was taken from a woman aged 18-35 years with type 1 diabetes. This sequence joins TRBV7-8 and TRBJ2-7, with a weak D call TRBD2 (5 bases). CDR3 sequence: CASSLAQAEEQYF. CDR3 coding DNA: TGTGCCAGCAGCTTAGCCCAAGCGGAAGAGCAGTACTTC.